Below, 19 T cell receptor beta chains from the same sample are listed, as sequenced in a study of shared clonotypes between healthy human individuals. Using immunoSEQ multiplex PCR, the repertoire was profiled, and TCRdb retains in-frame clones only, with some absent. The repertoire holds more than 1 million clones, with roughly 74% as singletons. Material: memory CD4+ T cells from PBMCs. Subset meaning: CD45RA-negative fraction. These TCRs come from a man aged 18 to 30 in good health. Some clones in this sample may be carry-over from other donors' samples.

CDR3 nucleotides: TGCGCCAGCAGCTCACCGGACGGCCACACAGATACGCAGTATTTT. This gives the protein CASSSPDGHTDTQYF. V is TRBV5-1 and J is TRBJ2-3, with D unclear. The germline gives CDR1 SGHRS, CDR2 YFSETQ. The CDR3 contains 15 residues. Trimming stripped 3 bases from V and 2 bases from J, with 13 bases between.

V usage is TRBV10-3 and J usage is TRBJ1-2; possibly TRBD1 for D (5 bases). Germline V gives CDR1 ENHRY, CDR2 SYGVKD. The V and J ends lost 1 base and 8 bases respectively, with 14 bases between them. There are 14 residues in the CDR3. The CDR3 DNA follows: TGTGCCATCAGTGAGTGGGCAGGGCTAGGCGGCTACACCTTC. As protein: CAISEWAGLGGYTF.

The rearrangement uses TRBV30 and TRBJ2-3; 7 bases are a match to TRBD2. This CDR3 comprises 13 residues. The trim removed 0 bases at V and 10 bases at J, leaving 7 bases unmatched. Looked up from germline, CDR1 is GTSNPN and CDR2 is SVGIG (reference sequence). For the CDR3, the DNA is TGTGCCTGGAGTGTGGGAACTAGCGCCCCGCAGTATTTT. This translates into CAWSVGTSAPQYF.

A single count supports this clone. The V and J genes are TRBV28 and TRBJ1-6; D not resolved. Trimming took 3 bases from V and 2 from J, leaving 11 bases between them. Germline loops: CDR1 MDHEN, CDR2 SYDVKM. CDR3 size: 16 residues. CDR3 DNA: TGTGCCAGCAGTTTTGCGGAGAGCGCCTATAATTCACCCCTCCACTTT. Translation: CASSFAESAYNSPLHF. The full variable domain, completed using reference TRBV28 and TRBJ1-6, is DVKVTQSSRYLVKRTGEKVFLECVQDMDHENMFWYRQDPGLGLRLIYFSYDVKMKEKGDIPEGYSVSREKKERFSLILESASTNQTSMYLCASSFAESAYNSPLHFGNGTRLTVT.

The CDR3 sequence is CASSPTHTDTQYF. The DNA for the CDR3 is TGTGCCAGCAGCCCTACCCACACAGATACGCAGTATTTT. The rearrangement links TRBV5-6 to TRBJ2-3; D is unresolved. V was pared by 4 bases and J by 2 bases, with 8 bases between. This CDR3 has 13 residues. From germline, CDR1 is SGHDT and CDR2 YYEEEE.

CDR3 sequence (DNA): TGTGCCAGCGGCATTGCGGGTCGGGGCTACACCTTC. This translates into CASGIAGRGYTF. This sequence joins TRBV11-2 and TRBJ1-2; unclear D gene. CDR1 and CDR2 (germline): SGHAT, FQNNGV. Trimming removed 8 bases at V and 8 bases at J, with 15 bases between. The CDR3 extends over 12 amino acids.

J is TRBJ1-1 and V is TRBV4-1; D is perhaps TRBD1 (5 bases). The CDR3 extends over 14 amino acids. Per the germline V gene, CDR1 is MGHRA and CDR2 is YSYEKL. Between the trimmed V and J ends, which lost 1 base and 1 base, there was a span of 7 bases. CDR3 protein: CASSQGQGNTEAFF. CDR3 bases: TGCGCCAGCAGCCAAGGGCAGGGGAACACTGAAGCTTTCTTT.

CDR3: CASSLIGTRSSYNEQFF. The CDR3 region has the DNA TGCGCCAGCAGCCTAATTGGTACGCGTAGCTCCTACAATGAGCAGTTCTTC. This chain connects TRBV5-1 to TRBJ2-1; D is unresolved. Germline V gene data show CDR1 as SGHRS and CDR2 as YFSETQ. CDR3 size: 17 residues. V dropped 4 bases and J dropped 0 bases, with 17 bases sitting between them.

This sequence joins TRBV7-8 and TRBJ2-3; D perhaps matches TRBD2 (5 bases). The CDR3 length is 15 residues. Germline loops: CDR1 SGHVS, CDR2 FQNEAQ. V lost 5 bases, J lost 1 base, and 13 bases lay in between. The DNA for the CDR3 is TGTGCCAGCAGCCTTAGGCGGGTTCGCACAGATACGCAGTATTTT. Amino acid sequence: CASSLRRVRTDTQYF.

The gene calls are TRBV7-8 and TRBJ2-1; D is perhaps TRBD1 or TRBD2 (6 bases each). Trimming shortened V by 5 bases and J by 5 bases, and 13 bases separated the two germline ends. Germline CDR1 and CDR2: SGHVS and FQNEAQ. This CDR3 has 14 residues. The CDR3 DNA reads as TGTGCCAGCAGCGTCGGTCGGGGGCACAATGAGCAGTTCTTC. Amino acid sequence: CASSVGRGHNEQFF.

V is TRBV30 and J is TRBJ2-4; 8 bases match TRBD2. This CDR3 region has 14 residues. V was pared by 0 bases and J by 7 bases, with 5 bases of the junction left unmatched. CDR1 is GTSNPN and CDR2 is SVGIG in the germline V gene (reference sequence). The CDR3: CAWSVRGGWNIQYF. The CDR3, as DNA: TGTGCCTGGAGTGTACGGGGGGGTTGGAACATTCAGTACTTC.

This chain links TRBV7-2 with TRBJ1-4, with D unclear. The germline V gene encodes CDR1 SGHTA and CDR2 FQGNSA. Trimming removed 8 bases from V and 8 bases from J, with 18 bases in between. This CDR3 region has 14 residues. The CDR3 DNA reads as TGTGCCAGCCACCGGGGTGGGATCGGAGAAAAACTGTTTTTT. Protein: CASHRGGIGEKLFF.

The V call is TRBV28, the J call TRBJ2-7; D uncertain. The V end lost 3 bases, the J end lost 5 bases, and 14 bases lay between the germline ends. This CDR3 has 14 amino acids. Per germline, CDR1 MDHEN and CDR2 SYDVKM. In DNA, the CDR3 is TGTGCCAGCAGTTTGGCGTCAGTACGTAACGAGCAGTACTTC. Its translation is CASSLASVRNEQYF.

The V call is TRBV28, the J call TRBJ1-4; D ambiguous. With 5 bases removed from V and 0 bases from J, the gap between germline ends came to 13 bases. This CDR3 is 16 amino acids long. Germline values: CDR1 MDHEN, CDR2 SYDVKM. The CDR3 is CASSPGGSTTNEKLFF. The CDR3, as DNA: TGTGCCAGCAGTCCTGGAGGATCCACAACTAATGAAAAACTGTTTTTT.

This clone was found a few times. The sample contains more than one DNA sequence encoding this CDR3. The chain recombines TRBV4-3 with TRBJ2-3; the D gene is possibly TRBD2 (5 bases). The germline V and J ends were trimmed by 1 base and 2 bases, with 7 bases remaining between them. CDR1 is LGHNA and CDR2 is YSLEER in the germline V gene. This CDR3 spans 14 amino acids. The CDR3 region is CASSQGLTTDTQYF. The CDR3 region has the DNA TGCGCCAGCAGCCAAGGACTAACCACAGATACGCAGTATTTT.

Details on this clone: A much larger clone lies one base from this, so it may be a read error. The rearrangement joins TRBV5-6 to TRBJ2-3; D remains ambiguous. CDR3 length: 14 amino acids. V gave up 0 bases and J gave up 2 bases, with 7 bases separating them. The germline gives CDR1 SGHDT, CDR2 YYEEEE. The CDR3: CASSLVGTTDTQYF. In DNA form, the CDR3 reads TGTGCCAGCAGCTTGGTGGGCACCACAGATACGCAGTATTTT.

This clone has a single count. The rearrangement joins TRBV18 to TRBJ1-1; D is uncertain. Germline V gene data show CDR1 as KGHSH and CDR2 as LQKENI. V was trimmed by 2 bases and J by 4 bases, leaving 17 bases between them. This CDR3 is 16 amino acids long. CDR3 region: CASSPTGGGVGTEAFF. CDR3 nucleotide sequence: TGTGCCAGCTCACCAACGGGCGGCGGGGTGGGCACTGAAGCTTTCTTT. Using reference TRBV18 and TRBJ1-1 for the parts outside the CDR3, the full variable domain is NAGVMQNPRHLVRRRGQEARLRCSPMKGHSHVYWYRQLPEEGLKFMVYLQKENIIDESGMPKERFSAEFPKEGPSILRIQQVVRGDSAAYFCASSPTGGGVGTEAFFGQGTRLTVV.

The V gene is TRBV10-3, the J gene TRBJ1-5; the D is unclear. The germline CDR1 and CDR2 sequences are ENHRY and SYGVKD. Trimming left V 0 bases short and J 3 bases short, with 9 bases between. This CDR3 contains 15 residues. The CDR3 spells CAISESSPINQPQHF. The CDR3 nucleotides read TGTGCCATCAGTGAGTCATCTCCCATCAATCAGCCCCAGCATTTT.

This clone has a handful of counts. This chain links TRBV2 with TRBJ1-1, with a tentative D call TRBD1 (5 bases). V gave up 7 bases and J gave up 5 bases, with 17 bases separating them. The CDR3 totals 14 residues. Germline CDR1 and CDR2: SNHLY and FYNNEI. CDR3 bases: TGTGCCAGCAACTTAGCGGGGCTGGAGACTGAAGCTTTCTTT. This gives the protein CASNLAGLETEAFF. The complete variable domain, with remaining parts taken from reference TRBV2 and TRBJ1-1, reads EPEVTQTPSHQVTQMGQEVILRCVPISNHLYFYWYRQILGQKVEFLVSFYNNEISEKSEIFDDQFSVERPDGSNFTLKIRSTKLEDSAMYFCASNLAGLETEAFFGQGTRLTVV.